The rows below give T cell receptor beta chains drawn from one sample of a study of cytomegalovirus exposure and HLA in healthy donors. Assay: immunoSEQ multiplex PCR; the TCRdb copy retains only in-frame clones and omits some. The table shows some 190,000 clones, with 77% occurring only once. Sequencing used PBMCs. The receptors were sampled from a man younger than 30 in good health and CMV-seronegative. The CDR3 runs from the conserved cysteine through the conserved F or W. The D gene is left open where the match is weak. Size tells how often a clone was seen (once, few, many) or the class of an expanded clone, and some rows leave it out.

clone size,CDR3 length,J gene,V gene,D gene,CDR3 protein,CDR3 DNA
once,16,TRBJ2-7,TRBV6-5,TRBD1,CASSYLGQAGSYEQYF,TGTGCCAGCAGTTACTTGGGACAGGCTGGCTCCTACGAGCAGTACTTC
NA,15,TRBJ2-5,TRBV5-6,TRBD1,CASSPTGTGIETQYF,TGTGCCAGCAGCCCAACCGGGACAGGGATAGAGACCCAGTACTTC
NA,11,TRBJ2-5,TRBV20-1,TRBD1,CSAADRETQYF,TGCAGTGCAGCGGACAGGGAGACCCAGTACTTC
NA,14,TRBJ1-1,TRBV18,TRBD1,CASSRTGGNTEAFF,TGTGCCAGCTCAAGGACAGGGGGGAACACTGAAGCTTTCTTT
NA,19,TRBJ1-2,TRBV4-2,TRBD1,CASSQDAGTGYVANYGYTF,TGTGCCAGCAGCCAAGATGCCGGGACAGGGTACGTAGCTAACTATGGCTACACCTTC
NA,13,TRBJ1-2,TRBV29-1,NA,CSAKAGHNYGYTF,TGCAGCGCTAAGGCAGGACACAACTATGGCTACACCTTC
NA,15,TRBJ2-7,TRBV5-1,TRBD1,CASSAIGQGDYEQYF,TGCGCCAGCAGCGCAATAGGACAGGGAGACTACGAGCAGTACTTC
few,12,TRBJ1-4,TRBV5-1,NA,CASSLDGEKLFF,TGCGCCAGCAGCTTGGACGGTGAAAAACTGTTTTTT
NA,15,TRBJ2-5,TRBV6-5,NA,CASSPSTGSGETQYF,TGTGCCAGCAGCCCATCAACAGGGAGTGGGGAGACCCAGTACTTC
NA,13,TRBJ2-2,TRBV4-3,NA,CASSQDRGWELFF,TGCGCCAGCAGCCAAGATCGGGGGTGGGAGCTGTTTTTT
few,17,TRBJ2-5,TRBV29-1,TRBD2,CSVLGTSGTLWAETQYF,TGCAGCGTTCTTGGGACTAGCGGGACTCTGTGGGCAGAGACCCAGTACTTC
once,14,TRBJ1-1,TRBV6-5,NA,CASSYSGVRTEAFF,TGTGCCAGCAGTTACTCCGGGGTTCGGACTGAAGCTTTCTTT
few,14,TRBJ1-1,TRBV9,NA,CASSVTHNPAEAFF,TGTGCCAGCAGCGTAACTCATAATCCCGCTGAAGCTTTCTTT
NA,16,TRBJ2-3,TRBV9,TRBD2,CASSVRVAGVTDTQYF,TGTGCCAGCAGCGTAAGAGTAGCGGGGGTCACAGATACGCAGTATTTT
NA,16,TRBJ2-7,TRBV18,TRBD2,CASSPPRLAGAYEQYF,TGTGCCAGCTCACCACCGAGGCTAGCGGGGGCCTACGAGCAGTACTTC
NA,13,TRBJ1-1,TRBV19,TRBD1,CASSWDRNTEAFF,TGTGCCAGTAGTTGGGACAGAAACACTGAAGCTTTCTTT
NA,14,TRBJ2-1,TRBV6-4,TRBD2,CASSPEGLAGRQFF,TGTGCCAGCAGCCCCGAGGGTCTAGCGGGGCGTCAGTTCTTC
NA,14,TRBJ1-1,TRBV30,NA,CAWSPQGGYTEAFF,TGTGCCTGGAGTCCCCAAGGCGGGTACACTGAAGCTTTCTTT
few,15,TRBJ1-1,TRBV4-3,TRBD1,CASSLSTGGSTEAFF,TGCGCCAGCAGCCTCAGTACAGGGGGGTCTACTGAAGCTTTCTTT
NA,14,TRBJ2-5,TRBV30,NA,CAWKRLVGWETQYF,TGTGCCTGGAAGAGACTAGTCGGCTGGGAGACCCAGTACTTC
NA,13,TRBJ1-5,TRBV4-3,NA,CASSQDLAQPQHF,TGCGCCAGCAGCCAAGATCTAGCGCAGCCCCAGCATTTT
NA,16,TRBJ1-2,TRBV29-1,NA,CSAQTWGDSPNYGYTF,TGCAGCGCTCAGACGTGGGGGGATTCCCCAAACTATGGCTACACCTTC
NA,13,TRBJ1-1,TRBV4-1,TRBD1,CASSQDPGGEAFF,TGCGCCAGCAGCCAAGATCCAGGGGGTGAAGCTTTCTTT
NA,13,TRBJ1-2,TRBV7-8,TRBD1,CASTNRDSQGYTF,TGTGCCAGCACCAACCGGGACAGTCAGGGCTACACCTTC
NA,16,TRBJ1-2,TRBV4-2,TRBD1,CASSQDTGTGGVGYTF,TGTGCCAGCAGCCAAGATACCGGGACAGGGGGCGTTGGCTACACCTTC
NA,14,TRBJ1-1,TRBV7-9,NA,CASSFPDSGFEAFF,TGTGCCAGCAGTTTCCCGGACAGCGGCTTTGAAGCTTTCTTT
NA,18,TRBJ2-5,TRBV4-3,NA,CASSQVFRGGGLPKTQYF,TGCGCCAGCAGCCAAGTTTTCCGTGGAGGGGGCCTGCCAAAGACCCAGTACTTC
NA,15,TRBJ2-1,TRBV18,TRBD2,CASSPGLAAGNEQFF,TGTGCCAGCTCCCCGGGACTAGCGGCCGGCAATGAGCAGTTCTTC
once,15,TRBJ2-1,TRBV14,NA,CASSQGTGSYNEQFF,TGTGCCAGCAGCCAAGGGACGGGAAGCTACAATGAGCAGTTCTTC
NA,13,TRBJ2-1,TRBV6-5,NA,CASSATDYNEQFF,TGTGCCAGCAGTGCGACAGACTACAATGAGCAGTTCTTC
NA,13,TRBJ2-7,TRBV29-1,TRBD1,CSGGQGPPYEQYF,TGCAGCGGGGGACAGGGGCCGCCCTACGAGCAGTACTTC
NA,13,TRBJ2-1,TRBV6-4,NA,CASSERRGGEQFF,TGTGCCAGCAGTGAACGTAGGGGGGGTGAGCAGTTCTTC
NA,13,TRBJ2-7,TRBV10-3,TRBD1,CAISRTGLDEQYF,TGTGCCATCAGTAGGACAGGGTTGGACGAGCAGTACTTC
NA,16,TRBJ1-5,TRBV10-3,NA,CAISEAGTGINQPQHF,TGTGCCATCAGTGAGGCAGGCACGGGAATCAATCAGCCCCAGCATTTT
NA,15,TRBJ1-2,TRBV9,TRBD1,CASSPTGTGFYGYTF,TGTGCCAGCAGCCCAACCGGGACAGGCTTTTATGGCTACACCTTC
NA,14,TRBJ1-2,TRBV6-6,NA,CASSRLGDFVGYPF,TGTGCCAGCAGTCGACTCGGGGACTTCGTGGGCTACCCCTTC
NA,16,TRBJ1-5,TRBV6-6,TRBD1,CASRPGGAQGNQPQHF,TGTGCCAGCAGGCCCGGGGGGGCACAGGGGAACCAGCCCCAGCATTTT
NA,16,TRBJ1-6,TRBV25-1,NA,CASSDWGGPHGSPLHF,TGTGCCAGCAGTGACTGGGGGGGGCCCCATGGTTCACCCCTCCACTTT
NA,15,TRBJ1-1,TRBV5-1,NA,CASSLVTAPNTEAFF,TGCGCCAGCAGCTTGGTGACAGCACCGAACACTGAAGCTTTCTTT
NA,16,TRBJ1-4,TRBV19,TRBD1,CASSMRTGVTNEKLFF,TGTGCCAGTAGTATGAGGACAGGGGTAACTAATGAAAAACTGTTTTTT
NA,13,TRBJ1-1,TRBV27,NA,CASSPTVNTEAFF,TGTGCCAGCAGTCCCACTGTTAACACTGAAGCTTTCTTT
NA,17,TRBJ2-5,TRBV15,NA,CATSRDPGARTQETQYF,TGTGCCACCAGCAGAGACCCAGGGGCTAGGACACAAGAGACCCAGTACTTC
NA,17,TRBJ1-6,TRBV12-5,NA,CASGLILGLSYNSPLHF,TGTGCTAGTGGTTTGATTCTGGGACTCTCCTATAATTCACCCCTCCACTTT
NA,13,TRBJ2-7,TRBV2,NA,CASRVVLLYEQYF,TGTGCCAGCAGAGTAGTCCTACTCTACGAGCAGTACTTC
NA,15,TRBJ2-7,TRBV4-1,NA,CASSQVSEGNYEQYF,TGCGCCAGCAGCCAAGTTTCGGAGGGGAACTACGAGCAGTACTTC
NA,15,TRBJ1-1,TRBV4-1,NA,CASSLTWLANTEAFF,TGCGCCAGCAGCCTGACATGGCTAGCGAACACTGAAGCTTTCTTT
once,12,TRBJ2-7,TRBV29-1,TRBD2,CSVGTSPKGQYF,TGCAGCGTTGGGACTAGCCCGAAGGGGCAGTACTTC
NA,14,TRBJ1-2,TRBV19,NA,CASSPTTGKYGYTF,TGTGCCAGTTCTCCAACGACAGGAAAATATGGCTACACCTTC
NA,13,TRBJ2-3,TRBV7-9,TRBD1,CASQDRATDTQYF,TGTGCCAGCCAGGACAGGGCTACAGATACGCAGTATTTT
NA,15,TRBJ2-3,TRBV14,TRBD2,CASSLAGGSTDTQYF,TGTGCCAGCAGTCTCGCGGGAGGGAGCACAGATACGCAGTATTTT
NA,15,TRBJ1-4,TRBV7-2,NA,CASSLSRGNNEKLFF,TGTGCCAGCAGCCTCTCAAGGGGGAATAATGAAAAACTGTTTTTT
NA,16,TRBJ1-2,TRBV6-5,NA,CASSYSRPGPNYGYTF,TGTGCCAGCAGTTACTCGAGACCGGGTCCTAACTATGGCTACACCTTC
NA,15,TRBJ2-6,TRBV29-1,NA,CSVEGHSSGANVLTF,TGCAGCGTTGAAGGACACAGCTCTGGGGCCAACGTCCTGACTTTC
NA,15,TRBJ2-7,TRBV27,TRBD2,CASSSSGRAHWEQYF,TGTGCCAGCAGTTCTAGCGGGAGGGCGCATTGGGAGCAGTACTTC
NA,14,TRBJ2-7,TRBV28,NA,CASSLPAGSYEQYF,TGTGCCAGCAGTTTACCCGCGGGGTCCTACGAGCAGTACTTC
few,14,TRBJ2-1,TRBV5-6,TRBD2,CASSTSGRANEQFF,TGTGCCAGCAGCACTAGCGGGAGGGCCAATGAGCAGTTCTTC
NA,16,TRBJ2-1,TRBV27,TRBD2,CASSPSSGITYNEQFF,TGTGCCAGCAGTCCATCTAGCGGAATCACCTACAATGAGCAGTTCTTC
NA,13,TRBJ2-3,TRBV11-3,NA,CASSPSRGDTQYF,TGTGCCAGCAGCCCTAGTCGTGGGGATACGCAGTATTTT
NA,13,TRBJ2-1,TRBV7-9,NA,CASSWSVRNEQFF,TGTGCCAGCAGCTGGAGCGTTAGGAATGAGCAGTTCTTC